This TCR beta chain was obtained from a study of follicular helper T cells after annual influenza vaccination. Study outcomes and limitations: Plasmablast frequency change correlated with clonality change in ICOS+CD38+ cTfh. Recurrent ICOS+CD38+ cTfh clonotypes included tetramer and AIM influenza-specific ones.

The time point was: 2015-2016 season, pre-vaccination. This CDR3 is built from 14 residues. Per germline, CDR1 SGHKS and CDR2 YYEKEE (reference sequence). Deletions cut 4 bases from V and 8 bases from J, with 18 bases between. Repertoires were generated with immunoSEQ multiplex PCR, while TCRdb's copy carries only in-frame clones and drops some. The table lists about 14,000 clones, about 83% of them singletons. Concerning this clone: As yet, its antigen is unknown.

This specimen was CXCR5- memory CD4+ T cells sorted from blood, taken on the day of influenza vaccination. This chain links TRBV5-5 with TRBJ1-2, with D hard to call. This clonotype was sampled from an adult who received the influenza vaccine. The CDR3: CASSPRSSTVGYTF. For the CDR3, the DNA is TGTGCCAGCAGCCCCCGATCCTCAACTGTCGGCTACACCTTC. The full variable domain, rest sourced from reference TRBV5-5 and TRBJ1-2, is DAGVTQSPTHLIKTRGQQVTLRCSPISGHKSVSWYQQVLGQGPQFIFQYYEKEERGRGNFPDRFSARQFPNYSSELNVNALLLGDSALYLCASSPRSSTVGYTFGSGTRLTVV.